The next 21 T cell receptor beta chains were all read from a single sample in a study of cytomegalovirus exposure and HLA in healthy donors. Generated by immunoSEQ multiplex PCR, the TCRdb table keeps only in-frame clones and is missing some. Of roughly 150,000 clones listed, roughly nine tenths are singletons. The sample was PBMCs. All receptors come from a woman under 30 in good health and CMV-seropositive.

This sequence joins TRBV28 and TRBJ2-7, with a weak D call TRBD1 (5 bases). Germline values: CDR1 MDHEN, CDR2 SYDVKM. The CDR3 runs 13 residues. The V gene lost 8 bases and the J gene lost 0 bases, with 11 bases spanning the gap. The CDR3 coding sequence is TGTGCCAGCGCAGACAGTCCCTCCTACGAGCAGTACTTC. The encoded protein is CASADSPSYEQYF.

The rearrangement uses TRBV9 and TRBJ1-1; a possible D gene is TRBD1 (6 bases). Germline values: CDR1 SGDLS, CDR2 YYNGEE. The CDR3 covers 15 residues. Between the trimmed V and J ends, which lost 4 bases and 3 bases, there was a span of 16 bases. The CDR3 spells CASSSLQGGDTEAFF. CDR3 sequence (DNA): TGTGCCAGCAGCTCCCTACAGGGAGGGGACACTGAAGCTTTCTTT.

This chain joins TRBV30 and TRBJ1-5; the D is unclear. CDR1 and CDR2 (germline): GTSNPN, SVGIG (reference sequence). This CDR3 is 15 amino acids long. V lost 0 bases to trimming and J lost 0 bases, with 9 bases between them. DNA for the CDR3: TGTGCCTGGAGTGTACGAGGCGGTAGCAATCAGCCCCAGCATTTT. It yields the protein CAWSVRGGSNQPQHF.

The chain links TRBV27 to TRBJ2-2, with TRBD2 identical over 8 bases. This CDR3 has 17 residues. From germline, CDR1 is MNHEY and CDR2 SMNVEV (reference sequence). The V and J ends lost 3 bases and 6 bases, in that order; junction bases with no gene match: 12. As DNA, the CDR3 is TGTGCCAGCAGTTTGATCCAGCGGGGGCCGAGCGCCGGGGAGCTGTTTTTT. Its protein product is CASSLIQRGPSAGELFF.

The chain joins TRBV27 to TRBJ2-7; 10 bases agree with TRBD2. The CDR3 totals 14 residues. Germline V gene sequence: CDR1 MNHEY, CDR2 SMNVEV (reference sequence). V lost 5 bases to trimming and J lost 4 bases; unmatched junction nucleotides: 5. The chain's CDR3 is CASSPGLALYEQYF. The CDR3, as DNA: TGTGCCAGCAGTCCGGGACTAGCGTTATACGAGCAGTACTTC.

The gene calls are TRBV5-8 and TRBJ2-5, with TRBD2 matching over 14 bases. The CDR3 contains 18 residues. Germline V lookup: CDR1 SGHTS, CDR2 YDEGEE. Trimming removed 3 bases from V and 2 bases from J; junction bases left unmatched: 9. CDR3 DNA: TGTGCCAGCAGCTCTGGACTAGCGGGAGGAGTAGGGCAAGAGACCCAGTACTTC. Translated, it gives CASSSGLAGGVGQETQYF. Combining the CDR3 with reference TRBV5-8 and TRBJ2-5 gives the whole variable domain EAGVTQSPTHLIKTRGQQATLRCSPISGHTSVYWYQQALGLGLQFLLWYDEGEERNRGNFPPRFSGRQFPNYSSELNVNALELEDSALYLCASSSGLAGGVGQETQYFGPGTRLLVL.

The genes are TRBV2 and TRBJ2-1; the match to TRBD2 covers 10 bases. V shed 4 bases and J 6 bases; nucleotides not matched to a gene: 6. The CDR3 covers 15 residues. Germline CDR1 reads SNHLY; CDR2 reads FYNNEI. CDR3 loop: CASSGGTSATNEQFF. CDR3 bases: TGTGCCAGCAGTGGGGGGACTAGCGCAACCAATGAGCAGTTCTTC.

V usage is TRBV5-4 and J usage is TRBJ2-1; D remains unclear. The CDR3 runs 14 residues. V lost 4 bases and J lost 4, with 12 bases in between. Per the germline V gene, CDR1 is SGHNT and CDR2 is YYREEE (reference sequence). CDR3 DNA: TGTGCCAGCAGCCACCATAGCAGATACAATGAGCAGTTCTTC. This gives the protein CASSHHSRYNEQFF.

The chain joins TRBV4-3 to TRBJ1-1; 8 bases align to TRBD1. The J segment lost 3 bases and the V segment lost 0 bases, leaving 3 bases of the junction unmatched. Per germline, CDR1 LGHNA and CDR2 YSLEER. The CDR3 runs to 15 residues. CDR3: CASSQEAGGYTEAFF. Written as DNA, the CDR3 is TGCGCCAGCAGCCAAGAGGCAGGGGGCTACACTGAAGCTTTCTTT.

The V call is TRBV7-3, the J call TRBJ2-2, with TRBD2 as a possible D gene (5 bases). Trimming shortened V by 2 bases and J by 6 bases, and 7 bases separated the two germline ends. This CDR3 has 13 amino acids. Germline V lookup: CDR1 SGHTA, CDR2 FQGTGA. Here the CDR3 reads CASSLASPGELFF. The CDR3 nucleotides read TGTGCCAGCAGCTTAGCTAGCCCCGGGGAGCTGTTTTTT.

The chain couples TRBV29-1 to TRBJ1-5, with D unclear. V lost 0 bases to trimming and J lost 7 bases, with 10 bases between them. The CDR3 sequence is 13 residues long. The V gene's germline CDR1 is SQVTM and CDR2 ANQGSEA. CDR3 sequence: CSVEELAGQPQHF. DNA for the CDR3: TGCAGCGTTGAAGAGTTGGCGGGGCAGCCCCAGCATTTT.

Concerning this clone itself: A read error may account for a junction end that differs from germline. The CDR3 sequence: CASTLGLAGAPDWDEQFF. CDR3 in DNA: TGTGCCAGCACCTTGGGCCTAGCGGGAGCCCCAGACTGGGATGAGCAGTTCTTC. The chain carries TRBV5-6 and TRBJ2-1; 10 nucleotides line up with TRBD2. Germline-derived CDR1 and CDR2 are SGHDT and YYEEEE. The CDR3 consists of 18 residues.

The CDR3 protein is CASSRGQANYEQYF. In nucleotides, the CDR3 is TGTGCCAGCAGTCGGGGACAGGCGAACTACGAGCAGTACTTC. The chain has TRBV6-1 and TRBJ2-7, with TRBD1 identical over 8 bases. This CDR3 spans 14 amino acids. J was trimmed by 3 bases and V by 5 bases; bases with no gene match: 6. Germline lookup yields CDR1 MNHNS and CDR2 SASEGT.

The rearrangement uses TRBV11-3 and TRBJ2-1; 15 nucleotides align to TRBD2. Germline loops: CDR1 SGHNT, CDR2 YENEEA. The CDR3 has 19 residues. The V segment lost 0 bases and the J segment 7 bases; nucleotides outside the gene matches: 10. CDR3 in DNA: TGTGCCAGCAGCTTAGATTCGGGGACTAGCGGGAGGTGGAGAAATGAGCAGTTCTTC. It yields the protein CASSLDSGTSGRWRNEQFF.

This chain links TRBV19 with TRBJ2-1; 9 bases are a match to TRBD2. The CDR3 spans 16 residues. Trimming removed 5 bases from V and 5 bases from J; junction bases left unmatched: 10. The germline CDR1 and CDR2 sequences are LNHDA and SQIVND (reference sequence). CDR3 loop: CASSGRLADGDNEQFF. Written as DNA, the CDR3 is TGTGCCAGTAGTGGAAGACTAGCGGATGGGGACAATGAGCAGTTCTTC.

The chain recombines TRBV5-6 with TRBJ2-7; TRBD2 agrees at 8 bases. Germline values: CDR1 SGHDT, CDR2 YYEEEE. V shed 2 bases, J shed 7 bases, and the junction held 8 bases outside the gene matches. This CDR3 comprises 14 residues. DNA of the CDR3: TGTGCCAGCAGCTTAGGAGCGGGACTAGGGGAGCAGTACTTC. It specifies CASSLGAGLGEQYF.

The chain combines TRBV12-5 with TRBJ1-2; the match to TRBD1 covers 7 bases. The CDR3 length is 15 residues. Unmatched junction bases numbered 11, after V lost 0 bases and J lost 10 bases. Germline lookup yields CDR1 LGHNT and CDR2 FRNRAP. CDR3 in amino acids: CASGLVRRGRRDYTF. CDR3 DNA sequence: TGTGCTAGTGGTTTGGTCCGGAGGGGGCGCCGGGACTACACCTTC.

The CDR3 loop is CASSPPGLAGVSYEQYF. CDR3 nucleotides: TGTGCCAGTAGTCCCCCCGGACTAGCGGGCGTCTCCTACGAGCAGTACTTC. V is TRBV19 and J is TRBJ2-7; 11 nucleotides agree with TRBD2. Germline assignment: CDR1 LNHDA and CDR2 SQIVND (reference sequence). This CDR3 spans 17 amino acids. V trimming: 5 bases; J trimming: 0 bases; junction bases outside the gene matches: 9.

The chain is built from TRBV11-3 and TRBJ2-4, with D tentatively TRBD1 (7 bases). CDR3 length equals 16 residues. Trimming removed 4 bases from V and 8 bases from J, with 21 bases in between. Germline CDR1 is SGHNT and CDR2 is YENEEA. The CDR3 region has the DNA TGTGCCAGCAGCTCCGACAGGAGGGGGCTATTGGACATTCAGTACTTC. Its translation is CASSSDRRGLLDIQYF.

This chain joins TRBV7-2 and TRBJ2-5; 8 bases line up with TRBD1. The CDR3 has 13 amino acids. In germline, CDR1 is SGHTA, CDR2 FQGNSA. Losses at the gene ends were 4 bases for V and 5 bases for J; bases not matched to a gene: 3. This CDR3 is CASSSGGWETQYF. The CDR3 nucleotides read TGTGCCAGCAGCTCAGGGGGCTGGGAGACCCAGTACTTC. Variable domain in full (rest from reference TRBV7-2 and TRBJ2-5): GAGVSQSPSNKVTEKGKDVELRCDPISGHTALYWYRQSLGQGLEFLIYFQGNSAPDKSGLPSDRFSAERTGGSVSTLTIQRTQQEDSAVYLCASSSGGWETQYFGPGTRLLVL.

In its sample, this clone was seen once. This sequence joins TRBV15 and TRBJ1-2; no clear D gene. Germline V gives CDR1 LNHNV, CDR2 YYDKDF (reference sequence). This CDR3 has 18 amino acids. V was shortened by 0 bases and J by 5 bases, with 22 bases between the two germline ends. CDR3 nucleotide sequence: TGTGCCACCAGCAGAGATGCCTATGTGAGGAAGCAATCTTATGGCTACACCTTC. Translated, it gives CATSRDAYVRKQSYGYTF.